What follows describes a single T cell receptor beta chain. The sample belongs to a study of blood T cell repertoires in COVID-19. In the study overall: The samples span acute and convalescent COVID-19 from the United States, Italy and Spain. The cDNA or gDNA used as material had been derived from T cells, B-cell-depleted T cells, or PBMCs.

The table came from immunoSEQ multiplex PCR; TCRdb's copy has only in-frame clones and leaves some out. The data contain approximately 190,000 clones, 75% to 90% of them seen just once; the ten biggest clones take up approximately 6.2%. The receptor was isolated from a woman aged 40 to 50 with acute or convalescent COVID-19. The sample taken for sequencing was peripheral blood.

The DNA of the CDR3 is TGCGCCAGCAGTGACTCGCGGGCGACCAACTATGGCTACACCTTC. This encodes CASSDSRATNYGYTF. The gene calls are TRBV10-2 and TRBJ1-2, with D hard to call. From germline, CDR1 is WSHSY and CDR2 SAAADI. The CDR3 runs 15 residues. Trimming pared 3 bases from V and 2 bases from J, leaving 13 bases between.